The 21 T cell receptor beta chains reported below all come from one sample, sequenced in a study of shared clonotypes between healthy human individuals. Some clones are missing from TCRdb's copy, which holds only in-frame ones; the method was immunoSEQ multiplex PCR. The sample holds about 1.1 million clones; approximately 77% are singletons and the top ten take more than 0.85%. Material for sequencing was memory CD4+ T cells from PBMCs. The subset denotes: CD45RA-negative fraction. These receptors were collected from a man aged 18 to 30 in good health. Some clones in this sample may be carry-over from other donors' samples.

J is TRBJ1-1 and V is TRBV5-6; D perhaps matches TRBD1 (6 bases). The germline gives CDR1 SGHDT, CDR2 YYEEEE. Trimming stripped 0 bases from V and 1 base from J, with 10 bases between. The CDR3 totals 15 residues. The CDR3 region has the DNA TGTGCCAGCAGCTTGGGGGACAATAGGAACACTGAAGCTTTCTTT. This encodes CASSLGDNRNTEAFF.

Only a few counts were recorded for this clone. CDR3 region: CASRGINSYNEQFF. The CDR3, as DNA: TGTGCCAGCAGAGGGATAAACTCCTACAATGAGCAGTTCTTC. The chain has TRBV6-1 and TRBJ2-1; D gene uncertain. Germline-derived CDR1 and CDR2 are MNHNS and SASEGT. V lost 6 bases to trimming and J lost 0 bases, with 9 bases between them. This CDR3 has 14 residues.

This clone was counted a few times. The same CDR3 arises from other DNA sequences in this sample as well. V is TRBV11-2 and J is TRBJ2-1; 12 bases are shared with TRBD2. V lost 5 bases, J lost 3 bases, and 5 bases stayed unmatched. The CDR3 sequence is 16 residues long. In germline, CDR1 is SGHAT, CDR2 FQNNGV. CDR3 sequence reads: CASSPRLAGVYNEQFF. The CDR3 DNA reads as TGTGCCAGCAGCCCTCGACTAGCGGGAGTCTACAATGAGCAGTTCTTC.

This clone was observed a few times. The chain joins TRBV29-1 to TRBJ2-4; TRBD1 aligns across 7 bases. V trimming: 3 bases; J trimming: 7 bases; junction bases outside the gene matches: 0. The germline V gene has CDR1 SQVTM and CDR2 ANQGSEA. This CDR3 comprises 11 residues. The CDR3 DNA reads as TGCAGCGTTGACAGGGGGAACATTCAGTACTTC. Encoded protein: CSVDRGNIQYF.

J is TRBJ1-5 and V is TRBV18; D is unclear. Trimming stripped 3 bases from V and 7 bases from J, with 10 bases between. This CDR3 has 13 residues. CDR1 is KGHSH and CDR2 is LQKENI in the germline V gene. The CDR3 protein is CASSPTDGQPQHF. The CDR3, as DNA: TGTGCCAGCTCACCTACGGACGGACAGCCCCAGCATTTT.

The genes are TRBV7-2 and TRBJ2-1; 7 positions agree with TRBD1. V gave up 5 bases and J gave up 10 bases; unmatched junction bases: 14. The CDR3 loop spans 15 amino acids. Germline V gene sequence: CDR1 SGHTA, CDR2 FQGNSA. The CDR3 reads CASSRQGYSSWEQFF. The CDR3 DNA reads TGTGCCAGCAGCCGACAGGGATATTCTTCTTGGGAGCAGTTCTTC.

Note on this clone: Other DNA variants within this sample encode the same CDR3. The chain has TRBV28 and TRBJ2-1, with 11 bases identical to TRBD2. The CDR3 extends over 14 amino acids. V trimming: 2 bases; J trimming: 9 bases; junction bases outside the gene matches: 3. The V gene's germline CDR1 is MDHEN and CDR2 SYDVKM. DNA for the CDR3: TGTGCCAGCAGTTTAGGTCTAGCGGGGGGTGAGCAGTTCTTC. Translated, it gives CASSLGLAGGEQFF.

This clone has only a few counts. The rearrangement uses TRBV5-1 and TRBJ2-1, with 9 bases identical to TRBD2. V was clipped by 0 bases and J by 0 bases; unmatched bases: 4. CDR3 length equals 17 residues. Germline values: CDR1 SGHRS, CDR2 YFSETQ. The CDR3 coding sequence is TGCGCCAGCAGCTTGGGACTAGCGGACCTCTCCTACAATGAGCAGTTCTTC. Its translation is CASSLGLADLSYNEQFF.

On this clone: Other DNA sequences in the same sample also yield this CDR3. The chain employs TRBV9 and TRBJ2-1; no clear D. V dropped 4 bases and J dropped 1 base, with 6 bases sitting between them. CDR1 is SGDLS and CDR2 is YYNGEE in the germline V gene. This CDR3 spans 13 amino acids. The CDR3 loop reads CASSPRSYNEQFF. CDR3 nucleotides: TGTGCCAGCAGCCCCCGGTCCTACAATGAGCAGTTCTTC.

The chain joins TRBV30 to TRBJ2-7; perhaps D is TRBD1 or TRBD2 (5 bases each). CDR1 GTSNPN and CDR2 SVGIG come from the germline V gene (reference sequence). This CDR3 contains 13 residues. V shed 4 bases and J shed 6 bases, with 16 bases lying between them. The CDR3 region is CAWNLGVPVEQYF. The CDR3 DNA reads as TGTGCCTGGAACTTGGGGGTCCCCGTCGAGCAGTACTTC.

The chain combines TRBV27 with TRBJ2-1; D unclear. The CDR3 sequence is 15 residues long. The V end lost 6 bases, the J end lost 10 bases, and 22 bases lay between the germline ends. Germline V gene data show CDR1 as MNHEY and CDR2 as SMNVEV (reference sequence). CDR3 in amino acids: CASRARQSPLEEQFF. The CDR3 region has the DNA TGTGCCAGCAGGGCGAGGCAGTCCCCATTGGAGGAGCAGTTCTTC.

In its sample, this clone was seen once. The gene calls are TRBV5-1 and TRBJ2-7; possible D gene TRBD2, 7 bases. Germline V gives CDR1 SGHRS, CDR2 YFSETQ. The CDR3 is made up of 16 amino acids. Trimming pared 7 bases from V and 3 bases from J, leaving 23 bases between. This chain's CDR3 is CASSMGASGVGYEQYF. In DNA form, the CDR3 reads TGCGCCAGCTCTATGGGGGCTAGCGGAGTCGGCTACGAGCAGTACTTC.

This clone was recorded at least ten times. V gene TRBV27 combines with J gene TRBJ2-5, with 7 bases identical to TRBD1. CDR1 is MNHEY, CDR2 SMNVEV, per germline (reference sequence). This CDR3 has 12 amino acids. V was clipped by 8 bases and J by 4 bases; unmatched bases: 4. CDR3 in DNA: TGTGCCAGCCAGGGGGTTGGAGAGACCCAGTACTTC. Its translation: CASQGVGETQYF.

The chain has TRBV5-1 and TRBJ2-7; tentative D call: TRBD1 (6 bases). In germline, CDR1 is SGHRS, CDR2 YFSETQ. This CDR3 spans 14 amino acids. Trimming stripped 3 bases from V and 4 bases from J, with 14 bases between. The CDR3 nucleotides read TGCGCCAGCAGCTGGGGGCCACAGGGATACGAGCAGTACTTC. Protein: CASSWGPQGYEQYF.

The chain uses TRBV6-1 and TRBJ1-2; 8 bases map to TRBD1. Germline V gene data show CDR1 as MNHNS and CDR2 as SASEGT. J lost 7 bases, V lost 0 bases, and 7 bases had no gene match. CDR3 size: 15 residues. CDR3 amino acids: CASSEAGQGAGGYTF. CDR3 coding DNA: TGTGCCAGCAGTGAAGCGGGGCAGGGGGCAGGTGGCTACACCTTC.

This clone was seen only a few times. The CDR3, as DNA: TGTGCCAGCAGTCAACAGGGGGCAACTAATGAAAAACTGTTTTTT. This gives the protein CASSQQGATNEKLFF. J is TRBJ1-4 and V is TRBV2, with TRBD1 matching 8 bases. V lost 5 bases to trimming and J lost 0 bases; unmatched junction nucleotides: 2. CDR1 and CDR2 (germline): SNHLY, FYNNEI. The CDR3 runs to 15 residues.

V and J are TRBV7-2 and TRBJ2-1; a weak D match, TRBD1 (6 bases). V lost 5 bases to trimming and J lost 12 bases, with 20 bases between them. CDR1 and CDR2 (germline): SGHTA, FQGNSA. The CDR3 length is 14 residues. The CDR3 here is CASSLSRGTVAQFF. CDR3 nucleotide sequence: TGTGCCAGCAGCCTGAGCAGGGGAACGGTAGCGCAGTTCTTC. Together with reference TRBV7-2 and TRBJ2-1, the CDR3 gives the full variable domain: GAGVSQSPSNKVTEKGKDVELRCDPISGHTALYWYRQSLGQGLEFLIYFQGNSAPDKSGLPSDRFSAERTGGSVSTLTIQRTQQEDSAVYLCASSLSRGTVAQFFGPGTRLTVL.

V is TRBV6-5 and J is TRBJ2-6; TRBD1 matches at 8 bases. Germline CDR1 reads MNHEY; CDR2 reads SVGAGI. V lost 4 bases to trimming and J lost 2 bases; unmatched junction nucleotides: 1. The CDR3 runs to 15 residues. CDR3 in DNA: TGTGCCAGCAGTTCGACAGGGGCTGGGGCCAACGTCCTGACTTTC. It specifies CASSSTGAGANVLTF.

This chain connects TRBV2 to TRBJ1-1; D not resolved. The germline gives CDR1 SNHLY, CDR2 FYNNEI. V was pared by 6 bases and J by 5 bases, with 19 bases between. This CDR3 comprises 15 residues. CDR3 loop: CASSRLVTWETEAFF. DNA for the CDR3: TGTGCCAGCAGCCGGTTGGTGACCTGGGAGACTGAAGCTTTCTTT.

This clone was seen just once. The chain carries TRBV6-5 and TRBJ1-5; the D is unclear. Deletions cut 5 bases from V and 5 bases from J, with 10 bases between. From germline, CDR1 is MNHEY and CDR2 SVGAGI. This CDR3 comprises 13 residues. The CDR3 region has the DNA TGTGCCAGCAGTCCTAACCAATATCAGCCCCAGCATTTT. This codes for CASSPNQYQPQHF.

This chain connects TRBV7-9 to TRBJ2-1; D perhaps matches TRBD2 (6 bases). This CDR3 spans 16 amino acids. Germline loops: CDR1 SEHNR, CDR2 FQNEAQ (reference sequence). The V gene lost 2 bases and the J gene lost 8 bases, with 19 bases spanning the gap. CDR3 DNA: TGTGCCAGCAGCTTACCTCCTGGTGGGACTGGCGATGAGCAGTTCTTC. Translating it yields CASSLPPGGTGDEQFF.